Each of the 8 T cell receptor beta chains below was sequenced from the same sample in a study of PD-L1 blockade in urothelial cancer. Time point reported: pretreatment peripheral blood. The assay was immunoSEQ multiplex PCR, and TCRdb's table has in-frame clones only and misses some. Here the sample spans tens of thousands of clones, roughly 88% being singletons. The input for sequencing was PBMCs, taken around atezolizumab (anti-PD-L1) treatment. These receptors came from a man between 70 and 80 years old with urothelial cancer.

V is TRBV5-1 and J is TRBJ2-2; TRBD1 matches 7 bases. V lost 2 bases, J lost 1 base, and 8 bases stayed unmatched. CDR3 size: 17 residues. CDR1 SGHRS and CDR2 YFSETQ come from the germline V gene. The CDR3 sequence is CASSLPLTGWNTGELFF. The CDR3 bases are TGCGCCAGCAGCTTACCATTGACAGGGTGGAACACCGGGGAGCTGTTTTTT.

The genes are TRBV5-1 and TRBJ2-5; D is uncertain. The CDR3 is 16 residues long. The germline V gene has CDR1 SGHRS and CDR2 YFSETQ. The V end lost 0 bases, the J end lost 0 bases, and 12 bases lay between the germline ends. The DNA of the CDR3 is TGCGCCAGCAGCTTGGGTGGGCGACGAGACCAAGAGACCCAGTACTTC. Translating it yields CASSLGGRRDQETQYF. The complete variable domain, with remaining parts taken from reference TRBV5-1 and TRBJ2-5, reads KAGVTQTPRYLIKTRGQQVTLSCSPISGHRSVSWYQQTPGQGLQFLFEYFSETQRNKGNFPGRFSGRQFSNSRSEMNVSTLELGDSALYLCASSLGGRRDQETQYFGPGTRLLVL.

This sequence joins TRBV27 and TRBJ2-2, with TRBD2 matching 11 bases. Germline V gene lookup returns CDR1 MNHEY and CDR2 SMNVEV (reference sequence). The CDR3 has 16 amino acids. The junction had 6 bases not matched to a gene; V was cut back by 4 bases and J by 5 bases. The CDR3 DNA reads TGTGCCAGCAGTTCATTAGCGGGAGGGGGTACCGGGGAGCTGTTTTTT. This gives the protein CASSSLAGGGTGELFF.

CDR3 protein: CASPDRGCQAFF. CDR3 nucleotides: TGTGCCAGCCCTGACAGGGGGTGCCAAGCTTTCTTT. V usage is TRBV21-1 and J usage is TRBJ1-1; whether TRBD1, the table's D call, matches the DNA was not checked. TRBV21-1 is listed as a pseudogene. The CDR3 loop spans 12 amino acids.

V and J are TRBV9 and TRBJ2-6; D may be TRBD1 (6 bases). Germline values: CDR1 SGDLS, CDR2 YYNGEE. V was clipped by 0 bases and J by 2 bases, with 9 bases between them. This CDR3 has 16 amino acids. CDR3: CASSVATGTGANVLTF. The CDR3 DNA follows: TGTGCCAGCAGCGTAGCTACAGGGACTGGGGCCAACGTCCTGACTTTC.

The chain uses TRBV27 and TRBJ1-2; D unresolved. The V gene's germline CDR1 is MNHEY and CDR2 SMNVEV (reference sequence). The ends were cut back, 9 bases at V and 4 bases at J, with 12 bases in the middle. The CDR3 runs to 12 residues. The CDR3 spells CASGGVGYGYTF. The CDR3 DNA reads TGTGCCAGTGGCGGGGTAGGCTATGGCTACACCTTC.

CDR3 loop: CASSLPGGVPTDTQYF. The CDR3 nucleotides are TGTGCCAGCAGTTTACCGGGAGGGGTTCCCACAGATACGCAGTATTTT. This chain joins TRBV28 and TRBJ2-3; 8 positions agree with TRBD2. CDR1 is MDHEN and CDR2 is SYDVKM in the germline V gene. The CDR3 covers 16 residues. V lost 2 bases and J lost 2; bases outside the gene matches: 6.

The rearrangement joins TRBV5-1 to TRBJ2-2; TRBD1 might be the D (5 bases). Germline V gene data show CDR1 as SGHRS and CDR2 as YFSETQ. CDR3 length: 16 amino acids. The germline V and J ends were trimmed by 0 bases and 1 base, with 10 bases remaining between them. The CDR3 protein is CASSLAGQGNTGELFF. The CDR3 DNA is TGCGCCAGCAGCTTGGCCGGCCAGGGGAACACCGGGGAGCTGTTTTTT.